Listed below are T cell receptor beta chains from one sample, sequenced in a study of shared clonotypes between healthy human individuals. TCRdb's table, derived via immunoSEQ multiplex PCR, lists solely in-frame clones and lacks some. Of hundreds of thousands of clones listed, around 95% are singletons. Specimen: naive CD8+ T cells sorted from blood. These receptors all stem from a woman aged 25 to 39 in good health. CDR3s include the opening cysteine and the closing phenylalanine or tryptophan. A D gene is named only where the DNA matches it firmly. The listing skips clone size in some rows; elsewhere it reads once, few, many or a size class.

TGTGCCAGCAGCCAGGGGGGAGGTCTGCATGGCTACACCTTC,CASSQGGGLHGYTF,TRBV9,TRBD1,TRBJ1-2,-
TGTGCCAGCATGAGCTCCTACAATGAGCAGTTCTTC,CASMSSYNEQFF,TRBV5-4,-,TRBJ2-1,once
TGCGCCAGCAGCTTGGTTTCAATAGCGGCGAATGAGCAGTTCTTC,CASSLVSIAANEQFF,TRBV5-1,-,TRBJ2-1,-
TGCAGCGTTTTAGTCCCCAGCTCCTACAATGAGCAGTTCTTC,CSVLVPSSYNEQFF,TRBV29-1,-,TRBJ2-1,-
TGTGCCAGCAGCCCACGCCTTTACAATGAGCAGTTCTTC,CASSPRLYNEQFF,TRBV9,-,TRBJ2-1,-
TGTGCCAGCAGCCCGGGACAGCTTCAAGAGACCCAGTACTTC,CASSPGQLQETQYF,TRBV7-8,TRBD1,TRBJ2-5,-
TGTGCCAGCAGCTATGAGACAGGGCGGGAGACCCAGTACTTC,CASSYETGRETQYF,TRBV5-6,TRBD1,TRBJ2-5,-
TGTGCCAGCAGCTCTACAGGGGATCGGCGTGGCTACACCTTC,CASSSTGDRRGYTF,TRBV7-9,TRBD1,TRBJ1-2,-
TGTGCCAGCAGCCCGCCAGGAGATACGCAGTATTTT,CASSPPGDTQYF,TRBV14,-,TRBJ2-3,-
TGTGCCAGCAGTGATGACAGCTCTGGAAACACCATATATTTT,CASSDDSSGNTIYF,TRBV28,-,TRBJ1-3,-
TGTGCCAGCAGCCAAACAGGGAGCTCTGGAAACACCATATATTTT,CASSQTGSSGNTIYF,TRBV5-8,-,TRBJ1-3,-
TGTGCCAGCAGCCGCCTAGCGGGAGGGCACAATGAGCAGTTCTTC,CASSRLAGGHNEQFF,TRBV7-9,TRBD2,TRBJ2-1,-
TGTGCCAGCAGCTCCTTACTCGGGAGTACCTACGAGCAGTACTTC,CASSSLLGSTYEQYF,TRBV7-8,-,TRBJ2-7,once
TGCGCCAGCAGCCCGGGACATTCCTACAATGAGCAGTTCTTC,CASSPGHSYNEQFF,TRBV5-1,-,TRBJ2-1,-
TGTGCCAGCGGCTCGCCTGGAAACACCATATATTTT,CASGSPGNTIYF,TRBV6-5,-,TRBJ1-3,-
TGTGCCATCAGTGAAATGGGCACCTACGAGCAGTACTTC,CAISEMGTYEQYF,TRBV10-3,-,TRBJ2-7,-
TGTGCCAGCAGCTTCGGGGGCATAGGGAATGAGCAGTTCTTC,CASSFGGIGNEQFF,TRBV13,-,TRBJ2-1,-
TGTGCCAGCAGCTTAGATCAGCATACTAGCACAGATACGCAGTATTTT,CASSLDQHTSTDTQYF,TRBV7-9,-,TRBJ2-3,-
TGTGCCAGCATGCTGGGGTCCTCTGGGGCCAACGTCCTGACTTTC,CASMLGSSGANVLTF,TRBV28,-,TRBJ2-6,-
TGTGCCAGCAGCTTAGCTAGCTGGACCTACGAGCAGTACTTC,CASSLASWTYEQYF,TRBV13,-,TRBJ2-7,-
TGTGCCAGCAGCCCTAGCGGGTACACAGATACGCAGTATTTT,CASSPSGYTDTQYF,TRBV7-8,TRBD2,TRBJ2-3,-
TGTGCCAGCAGCCACAAGGGACGGGACATTTTCTACGAGCAGTACTTC,CASSHKGRDIFYEQYF,TRBV7-2,-,TRBJ2-7,-
TGTGCCAGCAGCCAAGATCGGGGGGGACAGCCTTTACCTAACTATGGCTACACCTTC,CASSQDRGGQPLPNYGYTF,TRBV4-2,TRBD1,TRBJ1-2,-
TGTGCCAGCAGGCTAGGGGAAAAACTGTTTTTT,CASRLGEKLFF,TRBV11-2,-,TRBJ1-4,-
TGCAGCGTTGAGGGAGGCCGGGACAGGGCCTCCTACAATGAGCAGTTCTTC,CSVEGGRDRASYNEQFF,TRBV29-1,TRBD1,TRBJ2-1,-
TGTGCCAGCAGCTCACGAGGGGCGGGAGAGACCCAGTACTTC,CASSSRGAGETQYF,TRBV11-2,-,TRBJ2-5,-
TGCGCCAGCAGCCGCGACAGGCTCGAGCAGTACTTC,CASSRDRLEQYF,TRBV5-1,-,TRBJ2-7,once
TGTGCCATCAGTGAGGGTTCTGGGGCCAACGTCCTGACTTTC,CAISEGSGANVLTF,TRBV10-3,-,TRBJ2-6,-
TGTGCCAGCAGCTTATCCGGGGAGCTGTTTTTT,CASSLSGELFF,TRBV7-6,-,TRBJ2-2,-
TGTGCCAGCAGTATCGGACTAGCGGGGTACAATGAGCAGTTCTTC,CASSIGLAGYNEQFF,TRBV27,TRBD2,TRBJ2-1,-
TGTGCCAGCAGCTTGGGTAGCGGCCCCGTCTACGAGCAGTACTTC,CASSLGSGPVYEQYF,TRBV5-4,-,TRBJ2-7,-
TGTGCCAGCAGCTTAGGTGGGAGAACAGATACGCAGTATTTT,CASSLGGRTDTQYF,TRBV5-6,-,TRBJ2-3,-
TGTGCCAGTAGTACCTGGACTAGCGGGAGACATGAGCAGTTCTTC,CASSTWTSGRHEQFF,TRBV19,TRBD2,TRBJ2-1,-
TGTGCCAGCAGTTTAGGCAGCGAAGAGACCCAGTACTTC,CASSLGSEETQYF,TRBV28,-,TRBJ2-5,once
TGTGCCAGCAGCGTAGAGCAGACTGAGGCAGATACGCAGTATTTT,CASSVEQTEADTQYF,TRBV9,-,TRBJ2-3,once
TGTGCCAGCAGCCAGGACGACAGGGGGACTGAAGCTTTCTTT,CASSQDDRGTEAFF,TRBV4-2,TRBD1,TRBJ1-1,-
TGCACCGTGGTGGCAGCTGGGAACACTGAAGCTTTCTTT,CTVVAAGNTEAFF,TRBV29-1,-,TRBJ1-1,-
TGTGCCAGCAGTCCGGAGGGACGGAGTGGCAATGAGCAGTTCTTC,CASSPEGRSGNEQFF,TRBV11-2,-,TRBJ2-1,-
TGTGCCAGCAGCGTAGTCCGGTCCGAATCGGGACTAGCGTCCTACGAGCAGTACTTC,CASSVVRSESGLASYEQYF,TRBV9,TRBD2,TRBJ2-7,-
TGTGCCAGCACCACGGGGTACGAGCAGTACTTC,CASTTGYEQYF,TRBV7-2,-,TRBJ2-7,-
TGTGCCAGCAGCGCTAATGGTTGGGGACGAACTGAAGCTTTCTTT,CASSANGWGRTEAFF,TRBV5-8,-,TRBJ1-1,-
TGTGCCAGCAGCCAGGGGACACTCCTTTTAGCTAACTATGGCTACACCTTC,CASSQGTLLLANYGYTF,TRBV7-9,-,TRBJ1-2,-
TGTGCCTGGGACGGAGCGCGGGCCCAGCATTTT,CAWDGARAQHF,TRBV30,-,TRBJ1-5,-
TGTGCCAGCAGTTTAACAAACAGTCAGAACACTGAAGCTTTCTTT,CASSLTNSQNTEAFF,TRBV27,-,TRBJ1-1,-
TGTGCCAGTAGTATAGGGCTAGCAGTTAACAATGAGCAGTTCTTC,CASSIGLAVNNEQFF,TRBV19,-,TRBJ2-1,-
TGTGCCAGTAGTATTCTGGGTAAGAACACTGAAGCTTTCTTT,CASSILGKNTEAFF,TRBV19,-,TRBJ1-1,-
TGTGCCAGTAGTAACAGCTACGCTAACTATGGCTACACCTTC,CASSNSYANYGYTF,TRBV19,-,TRBJ1-2,-
TGTGCCAGCACCCAGGGTTCTGAGCAGTTCTTC,CASTQGSEQFF,TRBV6-5,-,TRBJ2-1,-
TGTGCCAGCAGCGTAGGCGGGAATGCCAAAAACATTCAGTACTTC,CASSVGGNAKNIQYF,TRBV9,-,TRBJ2-4,-
TGTGCCAGCAGTTTAGAGACTCTGTACAATGAGCAGTTCTTC,CASSLETLYNEQFF,TRBV28,-,TRBJ2-1,-
TGTGCCAGCAGGCCTTGGCAGGGGAATGGCTACACCTTC,CASRPWQGNGYTF,TRBV6-5,-,TRBJ1-2,-
TGTGCCAGCAACCTCAGGACGGGTTCCAGCTCCTACGAGCAGTACTTC,CASNLRTGSSSYEQYF,TRBV28,-,TRBJ2-7,-
TGTGCCAGCAGTTTCCCGGGGGAATCCTACGAGCAGTACTTC,CASSFPGESYEQYF,TRBV28,-,TRBJ2-7,-
TGTGCCAGCAGCTCCTCGACAGGGGTCTCCTACGAGCAGTACTTC,CASSSSTGVSYEQYF,TRBV7-6,TRBD1,TRBJ2-7,-
TGTGCCAGCAGCACCGACAGGGAAAACTATGGCTACACCTTC,CASSTDRENYGYTF,TRBV5-6,TRBD1,TRBJ1-2,-